The table lists the clone carrying this TCR beta chain with a few counts. Its antigen remains unidentified. The data stem from a study of T cells in localized non-small cell lung cancer. Study results and caveats: Overall survival was longer when the density of T cells in the blood was higher. Since sequencing was restricted to only one region of the tumor, intratumor heterogeneity remains a possibility. Compared with tumor, uninvolved adjacent lung displayed greater T cell clonality, ranking highest overall. Median around 60 top-100 tumor clones were shared with paired adjacent lung.

Produced via immunoSEQ multiplex PCR; TCRdb's table is partial and in-frame only. The data contain roughly 7,000 clones, 23% of them singletons. This specimen was lung tumor tissue, taken before any cancer treatment. This clonotype was sampled from a man aged 35 to 70 with stage III squamous cell lung carcinoma.

CDR3 sequence: CASSLVGREVGRELFF. CDR3 nucleotide sequence: TGTGCCAGCAGCTTAGTCGGCAGGGAAGTAGGCAGGGAGCTGTTTTTT. The gene calls are TRBV11-3 and TRBJ2-2, with D possibly TRBD1 on 5 matching bases. CDR1 and CDR2 (germline): SGHNT, YENEEA. The CDR3 loop spans 16 amino acids. V lost 1 base, J lost 9 bases, and 18 bases lay in between.